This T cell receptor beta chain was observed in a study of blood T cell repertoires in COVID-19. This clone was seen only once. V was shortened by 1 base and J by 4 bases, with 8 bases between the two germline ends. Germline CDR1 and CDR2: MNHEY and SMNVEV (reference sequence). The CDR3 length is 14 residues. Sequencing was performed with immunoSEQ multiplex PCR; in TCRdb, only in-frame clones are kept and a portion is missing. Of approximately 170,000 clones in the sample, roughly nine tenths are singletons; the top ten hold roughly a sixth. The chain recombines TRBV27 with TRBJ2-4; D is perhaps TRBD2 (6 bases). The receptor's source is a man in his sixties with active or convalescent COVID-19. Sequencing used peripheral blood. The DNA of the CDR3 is TGTGCCAGCAGTTTATGGGGGGAGAAAAACATTCAGTACTTC. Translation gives CASSLWGEKNIQYF.